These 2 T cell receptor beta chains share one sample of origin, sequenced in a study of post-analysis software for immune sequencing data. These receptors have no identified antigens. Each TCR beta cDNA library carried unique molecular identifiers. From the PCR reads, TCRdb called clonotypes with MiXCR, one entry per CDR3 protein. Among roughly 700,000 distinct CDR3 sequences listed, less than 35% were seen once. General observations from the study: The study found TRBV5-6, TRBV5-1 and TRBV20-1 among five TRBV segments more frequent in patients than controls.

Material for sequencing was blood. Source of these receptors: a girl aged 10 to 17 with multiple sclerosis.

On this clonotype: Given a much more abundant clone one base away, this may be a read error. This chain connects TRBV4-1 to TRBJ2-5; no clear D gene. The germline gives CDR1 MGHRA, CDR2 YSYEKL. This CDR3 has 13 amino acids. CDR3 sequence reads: CAGSQPGQETQYF. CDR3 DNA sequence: TGCGCCGGCAGCCAACCCGGGCAAGAGACCCAGTACTTC.

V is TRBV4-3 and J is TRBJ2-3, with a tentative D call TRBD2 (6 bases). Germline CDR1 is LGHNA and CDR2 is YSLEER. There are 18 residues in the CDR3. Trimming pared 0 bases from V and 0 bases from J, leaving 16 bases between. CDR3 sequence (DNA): TGCGCCAGCAGCCAAGACCTCAGTGGAGGGATTAGCACAGATACGCAGTATTTT. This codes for CASSQDLSGGISTDTQYF.